Presented here are 26 T cell receptor beta chains from one specimen sequenced in a study of early T cells in non-severe SARS-CoV-2 infection. TCRdb re-derived calls from the 5' RACE reads in MiXCR, one entry per CDR3 protein. In the table there are about 76,000 distinct CDR3 sequences, about 14% of which are singletons. Sequencing used whole blood. These receptors originate from an adult who was a healthcare worker with PCR-confirmed SARS-CoV-2 infection or an uninfected control (not recorded which).

This clonotype appeared a few times. The chain is built from TRBV5-1 and TRBJ1-3; D gene uncertain. The germline gives CDR1 SGHRS, CDR2 YFSETQ. The CDR3 contains 15 residues. V was pared by 6 bases and J by 2 bases, with 15 bases between. As DNA, the CDR3 is TGCGCCAGCACCCCTGAGGCAACCCCTGGAAACACCATATATTTT. Protein: CASTPEATPGNTIYF.

This chain connects TRBV6-5 to TRBJ1-1; D uncertain. This CDR3 is 15 amino acids long. The V end was cut by 0 bases, the J end by 3 bases, with 11 bases between. Per germline, CDR1 MNHEY and CDR2 SVGAGI. DNA for the CDR3: TGTGCCAGCAGTTACTCGAAAGCGGGAGACACTGAAGCTTTCTTT. This gives the protein CASSYSKAGDTEAFF.

This clonotype is labeled medium-sized. This chain links TRBV29-1 with TRBJ2-7, with D possibly matching TRBD2 (5 bases). This CDR3 has 16 residues. V lost 4 bases and J 2 bases, leaving 21 bases between the germline ends. Germline loops: CDR1 SQVTM, CDR2 ANQGSEA. The CDR3: CSVVVRSGLPPYEQYF. CDR3 DNA: TGCAGCGTTGTCGTCCGGAGCGGACTCCCTCCCTACGAGCAGTACTTC.

The chain links TRBV13 to TRBJ1-1, with 11 bases lining up with TRBD1. CDR1 is PRHDT, CDR2 FYEKMQ, per germline (reference sequence). V was clipped by 2 bases and J by 5 bases; unmatched bases: 7. This CDR3 is built from 16 residues. Written as DNA, the CDR3 is TGTGCCAGCAGCTTAAGGGACAGGGGGGAGAGGACTGAAGCTTTCTTT. This codes for CASSLRDRGERTEAFF.

This chain joins TRBV9 and TRBJ2-7; weak D call: TRBD1 (8 bases). CDR1 and CDR2 from the germline V gene are SGDLS and YYNGEE. V lost 4 bases and J lost 3, with 11 bases in between. The CDR3 covers 13 residues. The CDR3 DNA follows: TGTGCCAGCAGCACAGGGGGGGGCTACGAGCAGTACTTC. Translating gives CASSTGGGYEQYF.

V is TRBV11-1 and J is TRBJ2-7; D may be TRBD1 (6 bases). CDR3 size: 14 residues. V lost 2 bases, J lost 6 bases, and 14 bases lay in between. The germline gives CDR1 SGHAT, CDR2 FQDESV (reference sequence). In DNA, the CDR3 is TGTGCCAGCAGCTTAATAACAGGGATGGGCGAGCAGTACTTC. It is translated as CASSLITGMGEQYF.

This clonotype was detected many times. The chain recombines TRBV2 with TRBJ1-2; 9 nucleotides match TRBD1. V lost 6 bases, J lost 2 bases, and 4 bases stayed unmatched. Germline V gene lookup returns CDR1 SNHLY and CDR2 FYNNEI. This CDR3 region has 14 residues. The CDR3 bases are TGTGCCAGCAGGGGGACAGGGACCAACTATGGCTACACCTTC. Its translation: CASRGTGTNYGYTF.

The sample holds a few counts of this clonotype. The V gene is TRBV30, the J gene TRBJ1-2; weak D call: TRBD1 (5 bases). The ends were cut back, 1 base at V and 5 bases at J, with 17 bases in the middle. The germline gives CDR1 GTSNPN, CDR2 SVGIG (reference sequence). This CDR3 has 15 residues. CDR3 residues: CAWSGGVGSGYGYTF. Written as DNA, the CDR3 is TGTGCCTGGAGTGGAGGGGTAGGGTCGGGTTATGGCTACACCTTC.

The chain is built from TRBV15 and TRBJ1-5; D remains unclear. V was clipped by 5 bases and J by 0 bases, with 11 bases between them. This CDR3 spans 15 amino acids. From germline, CDR1 is LNHNV and CDR2 YYDKDF (reference sequence). CDR3 sequence reads: CATSDIAYSNQPQHF. CDR3 nucleotide sequence: TGTGCCACCAGCGACATCGCCTATAGCAATCAGCCCCAGCATTTT. The full variable domain, its missing parts supplied by reference TRBV15 and TRBJ1-5, is DAMVIQNPRYQVTQFGKPVTLSCSQTLNHNVMYWYQQKSSQAPKLLFHYYDKDFNNEADTPDNFQSRRPNTSFCFLDIRSPGLGDTAMYLCATSDIAYSNQPQHFGDGTRLSIL.

This clonotype came up many times. The CDR3 loop reads CASSVGLAGDNEQFF. CDR3 in DNA: TGTGCCAGCAGCGTAGGGCTAGCGGGGGACAATGAGCAGTTCTTC. The V call is TRBV9, the J call TRBJ2-1; 10 bases are a match to TRBD2. V was pared by 0 bases and J by 5 bases, with 2 bases of the junction left unmatched. The germline V gene encodes CDR1 SGDLS and CDR2 YYNGEE. The CDR3 contains 15 residues.

The CDR3 DNA reads TGTGCCAGCTCACCACAGGCAGGTGATAGCAATCAGCCCCAGCATTTT. This translates into CASSPQAGDSNQPQHF. V is TRBV18 and J is TRBJ1-5; D not resolved. This CDR3 spans 16 amino acids. V lost 1 base and J 0 bases, leaving 10 bases between the germline ends. Germline V gives CDR1 KGHSH, CDR2 LQKENI.

This clonotype was counted a few times. This chain joins TRBV5-1 and TRBJ2-7; a weak D match, TRBD2 (6 bases). Between the trimmed V and J ends, which lost 0 bases and 5 bases, there was a span of 6 bases. The CDR3 is 12 amino acids. Germline CDR1 reads SGHRS; CDR2 reads YFSETQ. The CDR3 protein is CASSLGEDEQYF. CDR3 coding DNA: TGCGCCAGCAGCTTGGGGGAGGACGAGCAGTACTTC.

In this sample, this clonotype turned up a few times. The rearrangement links TRBV29-1 to TRBJ1-2; no clear D gene. Germline V gene lookup returns CDR1 SQVTM and CDR2 ANQGSEA. The CDR3 sequence is 11 residues long. The V end lost 5 bases, the J end lost 6 bases, and 10 bases lay between the germline ends. CDR3 in amino acids: CSVLVLNGYTF. Written as DNA, the CDR3 is TGCAGCGTTTTGGTTCTGAATGGCTACACCTTC. The entire variable domain, with the rest obtained from reference TRBV29-1 and TRBJ1-2, is as follows: SAVISQKPSRDICQRGTSLTIQCQVDSQVTMMFWYRQQPGQSLTLIATANQGSEATYESGFVIDKFPISRPNLTFSTLTVSNMSPEDSSIYLCSVLVLNGYTFGSGTRLTVV.

This clonotype came up a few times. The V and J genes are TRBV6-1 and TRBJ2-7; D assignment may be TRBD1 or TRBD2 (5 bases each). The CDR3 spans 13 residues. Trimming cost V 3 bases and J 4 bases, with 10 bases left between them. Germline V gene sequence: CDR1 MNHNS, CDR2 SASEGT. The CDR3 is CASSEPGPYEQYF. The DNA of the CDR3 is TGTGCCAGCAGTGAGCCGGGACCGTACGAGCAGTACTTC.

In its sample, this clonotype was seen a few times. This rearrangement joins TRBV6-5 to TRBJ2-1; the D is unclear. The CDR3 is 11 amino acids. Germline CDR1 is MNHEY and CDR2 is SVGAGI. V gave up 7 bases and J gave up 9 bases, with 10 bases separating them. DNA of the CDR3: TGTGCCAGCACGACTCGCGGTGAGCAGTTCTTC. It is translated as CASTTRGEQFF.

The J gene is TRBJ2-3, the V gene TRBV7-2; possible D gene TRBD2, 5 bases. The germline V and J ends were trimmed by 2 bases and 7 bases, with 10 bases remaining between them. CDR1 SGHTA and CDR2 FQGNSA come from the germline V gene. This CDR3 region has 13 residues. The CDR3 sequence is CASSLSGSNTQYF. CDR3 DNA sequence: TGTGCCAGCAGCTTATCGGGGAGCAATACGCAGTATTTT.

This clonotype showed up just a few times. V usage is TRBV20-1 and J usage is TRBJ2-3; tentatively, D is TRBD1 or TRBD2 (5 bases each). The germline V and J ends were trimmed by 0 bases and 4 bases, with 11 bases remaining between them. Germline V lookup: CDR1 DFQATT, CDR2 SNEGSKA (reference sequence). The CDR3 contains 14 residues. This CDR3 is CSARDFGAADTQYF. DNA of the CDR3: TGCAGTGCTAGAGATTTCGGGGCTGCAGATACGCAGTATTTT.

The V call is TRBV11-2, the J call TRBJ2-3, with D possibly TRBD2 on 5 matching bases. With 1 base removed from V and 2 bases from J, the gap between germline ends came to 16 bases. CDR3 length: 17 amino acids. The germline V gene encodes CDR1 SGHAT and CDR2 FQNNGV. CDR3 loop: CASSLGVGLPPTDTQYF. CDR3 DNA sequence: TGTGCCAGCAGCTTAGGAGTCGGACTCCCTCCCACAGATACGCAGTATTTT.

This clonotype was detected many times. J is TRBJ2-2 and V is TRBV18; the D gene is possibly TRBD1 (5 bases). Germline-derived CDR1 and CDR2 are KGHSH and LQKENI. Trimming took 4 bases from V and 8 from J, leaving 5 bases between them. The CDR3 has 11 amino acids. DNA of the CDR3: TGTGCCAGCTCACGGACAGGGGAGCTGTTTTTT. As protein: CASSRTGELFF. The variable domain in full, completed from reference TRBV18 and TRBJ2-2, reads NAGVMQNPRHLVRRRGQEARLRCSPMKGHSHVYWYRQLPEEGLKFMVYLQKENIIDESGMPKERFSAEFPKEGPSILRIQQVVRGDSAAYFCASSRTGELFFGEGSRLTVL.

This clonotype was seen more than once but under ten times. The chain couples TRBV23-1 to TRBJ2-5; no reliable D call. TRBV23-1 is treated as an ORF (open reading frame) with a function not yet certain. The CDR3 is 14 residues long. V lost 1 base to trimming and J lost 1 base, with 7 bases between them. The CDR3 loop reads CASSQYPPQETQYF. The CDR3 DNA follows: TGCGCCAGCAGTCAATATCCCCCCCAAGAGACCCAGTACTTC.

In its sample, this clonotype was seen a few times. The chain joins TRBV18 to TRBJ1-6, with D possibly being TRBD1 (5 bases). The CDR3 sequence is 13 residues long. Trimming removed 2 bases at V and 10 bases at J, with 9 bases between. Germline values: CDR1 KGHSH, CDR2 LQKENI. The CDR3 nucleotides are TGTGCCAGCTCACCAACCGACAGATCACCCCTCCACTTT. It translates to CASSPTDRSPLHF.

The chain is built from TRBV7-2 and TRBJ1-5; 10 bases match TRBD1. This CDR3 has 15 residues. Germline loops: CDR1 SGHTA, CDR2 FQGNSA. V was clipped by 10 bases and J by 0 bases; unmatched bases: 6. The CDR3 DNA sequence: TGTGCCACCAGGGACAGGGGCTATAGCAATCAGCCCCAGCATTTT. Protein sequence: CATRDRGYSNQPQHF. Based on the CDR3 plus reference TRBV7-2 and TRBJ1-5, the full variable domain is GAGVSQSPSNKVTEKGKDVELRCDPISGHTALYWYRQSLGQGLEFLIYFQGNSAPDKSGLPSDRFSAERTGGSVSTLTIQRTQQEDSAVYLCATRDRGYSNQPQHFGDGTRLSIL.

This clonotype was recorded many times. The rearrangement uses TRBV4-2 and TRBJ2-3; D not certain. This CDR3 has 13 amino acids. Trimming stripped 0 bases from V and 2 bases from J, with 3 bases between. Germline V gene sequence: CDR1 LGHNA, CDR2 YNFKEQ. The CDR3 DNA reads as TGTGCCAGCAGCCAAGATCCCACAGATACGCAGTATTTT. This translates into CASSQDPTDTQYF.

This clonotype was picked up many times. This chain uses TRBV6-5 with TRBJ1-5; 8 positions match TRBD1. V lost 5 bases and J lost 5; bases outside the gene matches: 8. The V gene's germline CDR1 is MNHEY and CDR2 SVGAGI. CDR3 length: 15 amino acids. This CDR3 is CASSPTGATHQPQHF. The CDR3 DNA reads TGTGCCAGCAGTCCGACAGGGGCTACTCATCAGCCCCAGCATTTT.

The chain combines TRBV18 with TRBJ1-6, with TRBD1 identical over 9 bases. Looked up from germline, CDR1 is KGHSH and CDR2 is LQKENI. The CDR3 has 14 amino acids. With 6 bases clipped from V and 7 bases from J, the junction kept 4 bases outside the gene matches. CDR3 bases: TGTGCCAGCTCCCCAGACAGGGGGAATTCACCCCTCCACTTT. The encoded protein is CASSPDRGNSPLHF.

V usage is TRBV7-2 and J usage is TRBJ2-1, with no clear D. CDR1 is SGHTA, CDR2 FQGNSA, per germline. V gave up 0 bases and J gave up 6 bases, with 6 bases separating them. The CDR3 is made up of 13 amino acids. The CDR3 here is CASSLAVGNEQFF. CDR3 nucleotides: TGTGCCAGCAGCTTAGCCGTGGGCAATGAGCAGTTCTTC.